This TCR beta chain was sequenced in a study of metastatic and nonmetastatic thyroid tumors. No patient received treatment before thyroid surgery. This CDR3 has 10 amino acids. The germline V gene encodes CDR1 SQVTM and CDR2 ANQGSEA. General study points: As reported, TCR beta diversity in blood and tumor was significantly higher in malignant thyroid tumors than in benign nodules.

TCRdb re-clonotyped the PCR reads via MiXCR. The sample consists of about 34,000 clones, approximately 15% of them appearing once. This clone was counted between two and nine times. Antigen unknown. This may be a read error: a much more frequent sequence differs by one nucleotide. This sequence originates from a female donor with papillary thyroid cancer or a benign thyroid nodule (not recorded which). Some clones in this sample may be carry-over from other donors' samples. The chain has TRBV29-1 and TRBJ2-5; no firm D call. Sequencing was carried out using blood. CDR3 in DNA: TGCAGCGCATCGGTAGAGACCCATTACTTC. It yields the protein CSASVETHYF.